These T cell receptor beta chains were read from a single sample in a study of shared T cell receptors in the human thymus. The method was immunoSEQ multiplex PCR; TCRdb's version includes in-frame clones alone and lacks a portion of them. The sample contains almost 550,000 clones, about 80% of which appear only once. The data were also submitted as part of a second study, on human thymus T cells.

The sequencing sample was made of thymocytes. The receptors derive from a boy in the first two years of life with a congenital heart defect. The conserved cysteine and the conserved F or W are not part of the CDR3 here.

J gene: TRBJ1-1; V gene: TRBV5-4; CDR3 protein: ASSVDRGGAF
J gene: TRBJ1-2; V gene: TRBV14; CDR3 protein: ASSQVEGQGSYGYT
J gene: TRBJ2-7; V gene: TRBV5-1; CDR3 protein: ASSFLQKDRTVHEQY
J gene: TRBJ2-1; V gene: TRBV4-2; CDR3 protein: ASSQECEGLAGGRSSYNEQF
J gene: TRBJ1-1; V gene: TRBV7-8; CDR3 protein: ASSLAPDSLGKAF
J gene: TRBJ2-7; V gene: TRBV14; CDR3 protein: ASSRRDRKYSEQY
J gene: TRBJ2-4; V gene: TRBV28; CDR3 protein: ASSLSFLIALAKNIQY
J gene: TRBJ2-7; V gene: TRBV5-1; CDR3 protein: ASSPKPGSRNEQY
J gene: TRBJ2-5; V gene: TRBV28; CDR3 protein: ASRSRQDQETQY
J gene: TRBJ2-1; V gene: TRBV7-6; CDR3 protein: ASIKIPGQRYNEQF
J gene: TRBJ1-4; V gene: TRBV6-1; CDR3 protein: ASSEALGQGTNEKLF
J gene: TRBJ2-5; V gene: TRBV5-4; CDR3 protein: ASSFDRGLGQETQY
J gene: TRBJ1-2; V gene: TRBV27; CDR3 protein: ASSLGGQGNYGYT
J gene: TRBJ1-1; V gene: TRBV5-6; CDR3 protein: ASSLLAGAGTEAF
J gene: TRBJ2-7; V gene: TRBV4-3; CDR3 protein: ASSQAFTSGSEREQY
J gene: TRBJ1-2; V gene: TRBV7-9; CDR3 protein: ASSLGVSRGYGYT
J gene: TRBJ2-7; V gene: TRBV5-6; CDR3 protein: ASSPDRETYEQY
J gene: TRBJ1-2; V gene: TRBV6-5; CDR3 protein: ASSYRVGEGGYT
J gene: TRBJ1-2; V gene: TRBV2; CDR3 protein: ASAWRGDYGYT
J gene: TRBJ2-4; V gene: TRBV6-1; CDR3 protein: ASSEALAGGPEGKNIQY
J gene: TRBJ2-7; V gene: TRBV6-6; CDR3 protein: ASSYSEGGSYEQY
J gene: TRBJ2-6; V gene: TRBV4-3; CDR3 protein: ASSRRGGGPTRGANVLT
J gene: TRBJ2-3; V gene: TRBV1; CDR3 protein: TSSQDPGLEADTQY
J gene: TRBJ2-2; V gene: TRBV4-2; CDR3 protein: ASSQGLAEGTGELF
J gene: TRBJ1-2; V gene: TRBV5-6; CDR3 protein: ASSLALEGTNSVYGYT
J gene: TRBJ1-2; V gene: TRBV30; CDR3 protein: AWSDRSGYT
J gene: TRBJ2-7; V gene: TRBV5-6; CDR3 protein: ASSLGDTHYEQY
J gene: TRBJ2-3; V gene: TRBV28; CDR3 protein: ASSLFGLAGAGTQY
J gene: TRBJ1-2; V gene: TRBV27; CDR3 protein: ASSRTKDRGEGGYT
J gene: TRBJ1-1; V gene: TRBV2; CDR3 protein: ASSVSGVAF
J gene: TRBJ2-3; V gene: TRBV5-1; CDR3 protein: ASRDRETDTQY
J gene: TRBJ2-3; V gene: TRBV4-3; CDR3 protein: ASSPWGTLAADTQY
J gene: TRBJ2-7; V gene: TRBV2; CDR3 protein: ASRNSEGESEQY